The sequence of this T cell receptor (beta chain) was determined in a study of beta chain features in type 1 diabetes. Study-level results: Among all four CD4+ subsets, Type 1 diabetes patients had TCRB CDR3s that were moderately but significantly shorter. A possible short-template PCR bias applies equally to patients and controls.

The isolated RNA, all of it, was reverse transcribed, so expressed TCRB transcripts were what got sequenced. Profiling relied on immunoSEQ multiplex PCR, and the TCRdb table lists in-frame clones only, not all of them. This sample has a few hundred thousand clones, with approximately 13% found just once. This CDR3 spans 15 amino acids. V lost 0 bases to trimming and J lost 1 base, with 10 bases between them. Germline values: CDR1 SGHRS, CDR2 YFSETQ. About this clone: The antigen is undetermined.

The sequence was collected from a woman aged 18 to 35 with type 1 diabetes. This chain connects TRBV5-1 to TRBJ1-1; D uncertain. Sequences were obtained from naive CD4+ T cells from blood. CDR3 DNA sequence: TGCGCCAGCAGCTTGGTTGGCCAAAGGAACACTGAAGCTTTCTTT. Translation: CASSLVGQRNTEAFF.